This TCR beta chain originates from a study of blood T cells in healthy people across ages. General study points: Strongly correlated with naive T cell percentage was TCR beta diversity.

Each sample used at least 6.5 million PBMCs. Primed by a sample-barcoded 5' primer and a J-beta primer mix, a second PCR proceeded for about 6 to 11 cycles. TCRdb itself ran the 5' RACE reads through MiXCR, one entry per CDR3 protein. The repertoire holds about 640,000 distinct CDR3 sequences, with 58% as singletons. As concerns this clonotype: Antigen unknown.

This CDR3 is built from 14 residues. In germline, CDR1 is SNHLY, CDR2 FYNNEI. The receptor was derived from a man in his sixties in good health. The sequencing sample was made of blood. The J gene is TRBJ2-4, the V gene TRBV2; 7 bases align to TRBD2. The J call may be wrong; the DNA end is better matched by TRBJ2-5. Written as DNA, the CDR3 is TGTGCCAGCAGTGATCTAGCGGCGGGAGAGACCCAGTACTTC. It codes for CASSDLAAGETQYF.